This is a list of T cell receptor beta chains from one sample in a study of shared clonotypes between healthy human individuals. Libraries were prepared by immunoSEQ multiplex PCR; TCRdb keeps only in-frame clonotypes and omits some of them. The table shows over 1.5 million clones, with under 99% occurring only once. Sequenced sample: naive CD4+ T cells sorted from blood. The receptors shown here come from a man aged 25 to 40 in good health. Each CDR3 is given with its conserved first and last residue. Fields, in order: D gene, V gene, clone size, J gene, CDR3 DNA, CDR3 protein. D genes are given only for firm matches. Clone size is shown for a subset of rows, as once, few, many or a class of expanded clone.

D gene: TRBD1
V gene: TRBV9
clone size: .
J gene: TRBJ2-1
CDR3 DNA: TGTGCCAGCAGCGCGGGACAGAGACGGGTCAATGAGCAGTTCTTC
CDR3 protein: CASSAGQRRVNEQFF

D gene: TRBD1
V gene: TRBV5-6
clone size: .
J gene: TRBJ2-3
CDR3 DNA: TGTGCCAGCAGTTCAACGGGACAGGGAACAGATACGCAGTATTTT
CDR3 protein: CASSSTGQGTDTQYF

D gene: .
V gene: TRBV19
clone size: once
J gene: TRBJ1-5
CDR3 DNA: TGTGCCAGTAGAGTACATAGCAATCAGCCCCAGCATTTT
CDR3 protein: CASRVHSNQPQHF

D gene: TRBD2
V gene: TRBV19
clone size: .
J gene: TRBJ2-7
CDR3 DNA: TGTGCCAGTAACGCCGGACGGGCCGCCGGGGGGGAGCAGTACTTC
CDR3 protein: CASNAGRAAGGEQYF

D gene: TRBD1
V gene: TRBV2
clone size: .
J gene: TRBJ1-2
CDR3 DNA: TGTGCCAGCAGCAGACAGGGCTATGGCTACACCTTC
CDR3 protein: CASSRQGYGYTF

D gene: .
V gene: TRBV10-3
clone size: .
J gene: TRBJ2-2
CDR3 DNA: TGTGCCATCAGGGTTAAGGACGGGGAGCTGTTTTTT
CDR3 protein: CAIRVKDGELFF

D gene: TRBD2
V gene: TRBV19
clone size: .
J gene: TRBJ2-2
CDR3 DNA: TGTGCCAGTATTGGACTAGCGGGACAAAACACCGGGGAGCTGTTTTTT
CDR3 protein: CASIGLAGQNTGELFF

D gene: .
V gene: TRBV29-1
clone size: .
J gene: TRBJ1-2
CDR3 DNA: TGCAGCGTCGGACTACAGGGACTTTATGGCTACACCTTC
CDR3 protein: CSVGLQGLYGYTF

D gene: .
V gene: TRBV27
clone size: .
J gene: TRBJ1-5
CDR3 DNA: TGTGCCAGCAGTTTCAGGGATAGCAATCAGCCCCAGCATTTT
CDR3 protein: CASSFRDSNQPQHF

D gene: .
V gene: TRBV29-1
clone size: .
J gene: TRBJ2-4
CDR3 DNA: TGCAGCGCGGGAGACAGGAACATTCAGTACTTC
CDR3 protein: CSAGDRNIQYF

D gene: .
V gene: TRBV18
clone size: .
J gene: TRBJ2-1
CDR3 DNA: TGTGCCAGCTCACCAAACCGCCTGGAGCAGTTCTTC
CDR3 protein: CASSPNRLEQFF

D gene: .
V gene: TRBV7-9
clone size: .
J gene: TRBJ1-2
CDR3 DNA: TGTGCCAGCAGCCCAGGGGAATACGGCTACACCTTC
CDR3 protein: CASSPGEYGYTF

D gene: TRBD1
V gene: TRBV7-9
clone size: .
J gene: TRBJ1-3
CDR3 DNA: TGTGCCAGCAGCTCAAAGGGACAGGATAGCTCTGGAAACACCATATATTTT
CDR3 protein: CASSSKGQDSSGNTIYF

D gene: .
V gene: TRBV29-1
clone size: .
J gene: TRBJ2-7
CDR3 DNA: TGCAGCGTTGAGGCCCGAGGCTACGAGCAGTACTTC
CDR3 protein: CSVEARGYEQYF

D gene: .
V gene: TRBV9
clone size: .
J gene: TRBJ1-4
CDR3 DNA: TGTGCCAGCAGCGTGGGACCGCCGACAGCAACTAATGAAAAACTGTTTTTT
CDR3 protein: CASSVGPPTATNEKLFF

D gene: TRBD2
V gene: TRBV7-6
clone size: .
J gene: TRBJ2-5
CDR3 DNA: TGTGCCAGCAGCTTAGGACTAGCGGGATCTCAAGAGACCCAGTACTTC
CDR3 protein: CASSLGLAGSQETQYF

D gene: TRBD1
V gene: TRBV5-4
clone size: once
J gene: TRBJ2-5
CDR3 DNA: TGTGCCAGCAGCTTGGAGGACAGGCCTAAGACCCAGTACTTC
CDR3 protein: CASSLEDRPKTQYF

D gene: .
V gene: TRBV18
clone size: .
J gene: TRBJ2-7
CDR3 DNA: TGTGCCAGCTCCCAAGGGGGGCTGAACGAGCAGTACTTC
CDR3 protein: CASSQGGLNEQYF

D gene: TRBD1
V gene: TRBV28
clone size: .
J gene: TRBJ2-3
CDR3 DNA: TGTGCCAGCAGTCAAGGGACAGGGTTGGGAGATACGCAGTATTTT
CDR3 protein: CASSQGTGLGDTQYF

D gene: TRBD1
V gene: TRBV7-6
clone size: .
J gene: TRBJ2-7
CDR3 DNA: TGTGCCAGCAGCCTAGGACAGGCGGCCTTCTACGAGCAGTACTTC
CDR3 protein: CASSLGQAAFYEQYF

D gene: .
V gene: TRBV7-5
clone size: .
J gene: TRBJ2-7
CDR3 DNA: TGTGTCAGAAGCTTACAGAGCGGGAGGGGTCGGGGCGAGCAGTACTTC
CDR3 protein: CVRSLQSGRGRGEQYF

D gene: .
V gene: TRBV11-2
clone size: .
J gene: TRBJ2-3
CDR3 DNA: TGTGCCAGCAGCCCAGGGCTAGATACGCAGTATTTT
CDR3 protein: CASSPGLDTQYF

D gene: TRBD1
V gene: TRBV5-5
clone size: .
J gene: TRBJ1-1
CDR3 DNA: TGTGCCAGCAGCTCCCAGAGGACAGGCAACACTGAAGCTTTCTTT
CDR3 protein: CASSSQRTGNTEAFF

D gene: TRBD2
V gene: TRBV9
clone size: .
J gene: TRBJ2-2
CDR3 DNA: TGTGCCAGCAGCGGACGGACTAGCGGGAGCAACACCGGGGAGCTGTTTTTT
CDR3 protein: CASSGRTSGSNTGELFF

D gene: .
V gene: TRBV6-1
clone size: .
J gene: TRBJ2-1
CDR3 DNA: TGTGCCAGCAGTGAAGAGAGGGAGGACTATCCGTGGCATGAGCAGTTCTTC
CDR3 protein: CASSEEREDYPWHEQFF

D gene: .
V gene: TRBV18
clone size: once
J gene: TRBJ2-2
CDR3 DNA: TGTGCCAGCTCACCTACCCGCGGCCGGGGAGACACCGGGGAGCTGTTTTTT
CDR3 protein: CASSPTRGRGDTGELFF

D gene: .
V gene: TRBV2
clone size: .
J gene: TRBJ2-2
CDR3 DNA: TGTGCCAGCAGGACGACAGCCGGGGAGCTGTTTTTT
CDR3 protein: CASRTTAGELFF

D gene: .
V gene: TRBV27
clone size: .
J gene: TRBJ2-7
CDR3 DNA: TGTGCCAGCAGTTTATTCCAGGGTGTCGGGAACGAGCAGTACTTC
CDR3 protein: CASSLFQGVGNEQYF

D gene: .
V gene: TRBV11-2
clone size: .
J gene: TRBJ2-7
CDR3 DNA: TGTGCCAGCAGCTTAAGACAGCTAATACTCTACGAGCAGTACTTC
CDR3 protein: CASSLRQLILYEQYF

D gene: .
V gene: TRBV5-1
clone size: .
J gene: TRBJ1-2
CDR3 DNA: TGCGCCAGCAGCTTCGGTCCTAACTATGGCTACACCTTC
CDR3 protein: CASSFGPNYGYTF

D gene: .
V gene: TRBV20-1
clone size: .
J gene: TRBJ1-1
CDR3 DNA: TGCAGTGCTGGGAGGAACACTGAAGCTTTCTTT
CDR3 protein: CSAGRNTEAFF

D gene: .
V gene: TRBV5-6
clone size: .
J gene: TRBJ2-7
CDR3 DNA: TGTGCCAGCAGCTTGGGGCCTGGCAAAGTGGGCTACGAGCAGTACTTC
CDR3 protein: CASSLGPGKVGYEQYF

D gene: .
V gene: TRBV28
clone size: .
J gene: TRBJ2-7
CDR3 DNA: TGTGCCAGCAGTTTAACCTCTCTCTACGAGCAGTACTTC
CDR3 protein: CASSLTSLYEQYF

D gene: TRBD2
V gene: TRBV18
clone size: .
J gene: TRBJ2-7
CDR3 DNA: TGTGCCAGCTCACCACCTGGAATAGCGGGAGACGCCTACGAGCAGTACTTC
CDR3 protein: CASSPPGIAGDAYEQYF

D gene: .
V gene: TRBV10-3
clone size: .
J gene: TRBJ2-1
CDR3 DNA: TGTGCCATCAGTGAGGAGGATGAGCAGTTCTTC
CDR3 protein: CAISEEDEQFF

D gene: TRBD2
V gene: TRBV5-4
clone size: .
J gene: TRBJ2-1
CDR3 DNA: TGTGCCAGCAGCTCCTCCGGGACTAGCGTGGGCAATGAGCAGTTCTTC
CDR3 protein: CASSSSGTSVGNEQFF

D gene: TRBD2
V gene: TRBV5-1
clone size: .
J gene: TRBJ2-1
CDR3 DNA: TGCGCCAGCGGGGCCGGGACTAGTGGCAATGAGCAGTTCTTC
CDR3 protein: CASGAGTSGNEQFF

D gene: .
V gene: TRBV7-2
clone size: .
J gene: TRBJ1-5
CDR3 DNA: TGTGCCAGCAGCTCTAGGGCGGGCAATCAGCCCCAGCATTTT
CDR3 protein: CASSSRAGNQPQHF

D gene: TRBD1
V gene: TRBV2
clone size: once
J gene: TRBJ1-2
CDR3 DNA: TGTGCCAGCAGGCGGACAGGGGGCGCCGACTATGGCTACACCTTC
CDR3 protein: CASRRTGGADYGYTF

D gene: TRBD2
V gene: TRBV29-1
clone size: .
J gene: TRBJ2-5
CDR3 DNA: TGCAGCGTTCACCGGGCGGCTAGCGGGAGAGGAGAGACCCAGTACTTC
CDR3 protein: CSVHRAASGRGETQYF

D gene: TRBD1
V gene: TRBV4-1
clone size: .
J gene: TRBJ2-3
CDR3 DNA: TGCGCCAGCAGCCAAGATAGGACAGGGGGCAGAGATACGCAGTATTTT
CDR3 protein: CASSQDRTGGRDTQYF

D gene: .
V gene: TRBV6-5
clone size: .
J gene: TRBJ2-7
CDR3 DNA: TGTGCCAGCAGTTATAGGCGAGGGAACGAGCAGTACTTC
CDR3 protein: CASSYRRGNEQYF

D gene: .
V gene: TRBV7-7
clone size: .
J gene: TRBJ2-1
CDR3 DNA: TGTGCTAGCAGCTCGAGGGTCGGCCTGAACAATGAGCAGTTCTTC
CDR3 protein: CASSSRVGLNNEQFF

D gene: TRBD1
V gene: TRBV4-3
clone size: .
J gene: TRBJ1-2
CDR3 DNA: TGCGCCAGCAGCCAATTGGGCACAGGGGGCTATGGCTACACCTTC
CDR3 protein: CASSQLGTGGYGYTF

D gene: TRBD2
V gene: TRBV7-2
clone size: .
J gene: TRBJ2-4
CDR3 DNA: TGTGCCAGCACCAGAGAATCCTCTAGCGGGTTGGGCAAAAACATTCAGTACTTC
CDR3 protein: CASTRESSSGLGKNIQYF

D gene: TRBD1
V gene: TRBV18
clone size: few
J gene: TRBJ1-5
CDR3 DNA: TGTGCCAGCTCACTAGGGACAGTCAATCAGCCCCAGCATTTT
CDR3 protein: CASSLGTVNQPQHF

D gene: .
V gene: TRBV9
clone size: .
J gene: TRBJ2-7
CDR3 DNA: TGTGCCAGCAGCGTAGCCGGGACCATCCCCTACGAGCAGTACTTC
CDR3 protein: CASSVAGTIPYEQYF

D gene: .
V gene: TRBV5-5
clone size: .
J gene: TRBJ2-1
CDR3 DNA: TGTGCCAGCAGCTTGACTGGGATATCCTACAATGAGCAGTTCTTC
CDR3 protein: CASSLTGISYNEQFF

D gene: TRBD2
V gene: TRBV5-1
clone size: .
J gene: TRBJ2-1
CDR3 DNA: TGCGCCAGCAGCTTAGTGGCTAGCGGTACCTACAATGAGCAGTTCTTC
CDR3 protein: CASSLVASGTYNEQFF

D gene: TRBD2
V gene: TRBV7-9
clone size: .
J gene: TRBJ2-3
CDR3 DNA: TGTGCCAGCAGCCCCGGGACTAGTGGGGATACGCAGTATTTT
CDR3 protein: CASSPGTSGDTQYF

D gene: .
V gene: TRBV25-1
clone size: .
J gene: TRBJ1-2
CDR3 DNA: TGTGCCAGCCGAGGGGATGGCTACACCTTC
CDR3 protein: CASRGDGYTF

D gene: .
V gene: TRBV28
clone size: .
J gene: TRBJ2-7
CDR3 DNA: TGTGCCAGCGGAAGAGCCCGCTACGAGCAGTACTTC
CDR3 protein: CASGRARYEQYF

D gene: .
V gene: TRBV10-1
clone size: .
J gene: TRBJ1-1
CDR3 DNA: TGCGCCAGCAGTGAGTCGAAGGGGAAAGCTTTCTTT
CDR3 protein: CASSESKGKAFF